This section outlines one T cell receptor (beta chain) sequence together with its context. This specimen comes from a study of cytomegalovirus exposure and HLA in healthy donors. With 60 Vbeta and 13 Jbeta primers, the PCR was carried out. Measured with immunoSEQ multiplex PCR; TCRdb has only the in-frame clones, and not every one. Of around 200,000 clones detected, more than 75% appear once; the ten largest clones hold approximately 2.5%. This receptor was taken from a woman aged 40 to 50 in good health and CMV-seronegative. The sample was PBMCs.

CDR3 amino acids: CASSPLVGSSDTQYF. The CDR3 bases are TGTGCCAGCAGCCCTCTTGTAGGGAGTTCAGATACGCAGTATTTT. The chain has TRBV14 and TRBJ2-3; a weak D match, TRBD2 (5 bases). V lost 4 bases to trimming and J lost 4 bases, with 15 bases between them. The CDR3 is 15 amino acids. CDR1 SGHDN and CDR2 FVKESK come from the germline V gene. Supplemented by reference TRBV14 and TRBJ2-3, the full variable domain reads EAGVTQFPSHSVIEKGQTVTLRCDPISGHDNLYWYRRVMGKEIKFLLHFVKESKQDESGMPNNRFLAERTGGTYSTLKVQPAELEDSGVYFCASSPLVGSSDTQYFGPGTRLTVL.